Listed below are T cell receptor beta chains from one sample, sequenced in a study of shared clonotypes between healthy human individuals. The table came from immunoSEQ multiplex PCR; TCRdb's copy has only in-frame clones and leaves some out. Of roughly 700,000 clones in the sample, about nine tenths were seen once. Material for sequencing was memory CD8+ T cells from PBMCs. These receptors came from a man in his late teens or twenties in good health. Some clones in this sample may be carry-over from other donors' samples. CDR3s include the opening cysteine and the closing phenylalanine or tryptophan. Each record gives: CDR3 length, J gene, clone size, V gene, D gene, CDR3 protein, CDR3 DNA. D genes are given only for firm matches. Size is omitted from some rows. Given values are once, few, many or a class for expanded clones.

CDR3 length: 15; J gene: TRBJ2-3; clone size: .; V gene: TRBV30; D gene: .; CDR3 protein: CAWSIQGFTTDTQYF; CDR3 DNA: TGTGCCTGGAGTATACAGGGCTTCACCACAGATACGCAGTATTTT
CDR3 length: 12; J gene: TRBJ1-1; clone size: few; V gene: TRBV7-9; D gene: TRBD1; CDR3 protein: CASRGTGTEAFF; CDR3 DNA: TGTGCCAGCAGGGGGACAGGGACTGAAGCTTTCTTT
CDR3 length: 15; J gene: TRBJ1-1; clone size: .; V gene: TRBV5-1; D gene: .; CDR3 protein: CASSLGWGGGTEAFF; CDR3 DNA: TGCGCCAGCAGCTTGGGTTGGGGTGGAGGCACTGAAGCTTTCTTT
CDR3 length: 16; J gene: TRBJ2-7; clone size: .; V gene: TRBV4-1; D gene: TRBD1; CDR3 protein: CASSQYYGQASYEQYF; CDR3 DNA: TGCGCCAGCAGCCAATATTACGGACAGGCGTCCTACGAGCAGTACTTC
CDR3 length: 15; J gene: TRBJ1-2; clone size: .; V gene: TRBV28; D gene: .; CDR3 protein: CASSPAIQGGYGYTF; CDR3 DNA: TGTGCCAGCAGCCCAGCAATACAGGGCGGCTATGGCTACACCTTC
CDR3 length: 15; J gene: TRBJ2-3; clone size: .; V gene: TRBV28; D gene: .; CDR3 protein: CASSFLGVRGDTQYF; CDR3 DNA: TGTGCCAGCAGTTTTTTGGGGGTTCGAGGAGATACGCAGTATTTT
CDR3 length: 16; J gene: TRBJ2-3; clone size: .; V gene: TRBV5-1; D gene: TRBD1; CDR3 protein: CASSLHRGASTDTQYF; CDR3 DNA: TGCGCCAGCAGCTTGCACAGGGGGGCGAGCACAGATACGCAGTATTTT
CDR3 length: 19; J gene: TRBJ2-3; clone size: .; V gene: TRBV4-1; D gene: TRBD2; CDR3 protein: CASSQVIRLAGPLTGTQYF; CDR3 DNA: TGCGCCAGCAGCCAAGTAATCAGACTAGCCGGGCCTCTCACGGGTACGCAGTATTTT
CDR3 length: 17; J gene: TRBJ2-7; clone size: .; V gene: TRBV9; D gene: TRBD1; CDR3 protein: CASSVADRGFPPPEQYF; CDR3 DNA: TGTGCCAGCAGCGTAGCCGACAGGGGATTCCCTCCCCCCGAGCAGTACTTC
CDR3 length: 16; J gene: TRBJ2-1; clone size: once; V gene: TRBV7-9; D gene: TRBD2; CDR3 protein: CASSLGSGGLVNEQFF; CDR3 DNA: TGTGCCAGCAGCTTAGGTAGCGGGGGGCTCGTAAATGAGCAGTTCTTC
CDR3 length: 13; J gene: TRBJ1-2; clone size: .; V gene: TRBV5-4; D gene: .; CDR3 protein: CASSWGTGRGYTF; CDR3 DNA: TGTGCCAGCAGCTGGGGAACAGGGAGAGGCTACACCTTC
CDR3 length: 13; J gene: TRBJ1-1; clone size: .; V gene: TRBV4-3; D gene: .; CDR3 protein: CASSHRAHTEAFF; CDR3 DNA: TGCGCCAGCAGCCACCGGGCTCACACTGAAGCTTTCTTT
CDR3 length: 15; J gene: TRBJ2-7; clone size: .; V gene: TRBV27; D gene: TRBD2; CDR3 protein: CASSLLGLAGGEQYF; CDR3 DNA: TGTGCCAGCAGTCTATTGGGACTAGCGGGAGGCGAGCAGTACTTC
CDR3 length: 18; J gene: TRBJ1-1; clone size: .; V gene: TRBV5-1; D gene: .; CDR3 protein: CASAPGYIAQGMSREAFF; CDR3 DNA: TGCGCCAGCGCCCCGGGTTACATCGCGCAGGGGATGAGTCGTGAAGCTTTCTTT
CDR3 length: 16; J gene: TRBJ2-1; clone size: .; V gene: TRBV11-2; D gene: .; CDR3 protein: CASSLEGGIPYNEQFF; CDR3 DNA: TGTGCCAGCAGCTTAGAGGGCGGGATTCCCTACAATGAGCAGTTCTTC
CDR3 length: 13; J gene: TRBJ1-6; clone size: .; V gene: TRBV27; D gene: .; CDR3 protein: CASSLGGNSPLHF; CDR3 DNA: TGTGCCAGCAGTCTGGGGGGTAATTCACCCCTCCACTTT
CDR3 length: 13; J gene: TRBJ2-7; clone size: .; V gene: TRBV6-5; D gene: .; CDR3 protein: CASSYSWGDEQYF; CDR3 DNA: TGTGCCAGCAGCTACAGTTGGGGCGACGAGCAGTACTTC
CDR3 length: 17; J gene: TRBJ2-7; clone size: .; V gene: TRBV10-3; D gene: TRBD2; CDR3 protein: CATAASGTTNRNYEQYF; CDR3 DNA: TGTGCTACGGCAGCGAGCGGGACTACCAATAGAAACTACGAGCAGTACTTC
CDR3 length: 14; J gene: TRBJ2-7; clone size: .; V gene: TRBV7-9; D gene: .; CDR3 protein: CASSLRPGPYEQYF; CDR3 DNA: TGTGCCAGCAGCTTACGGCCCGGACCCTACGAGCAGTACTTC
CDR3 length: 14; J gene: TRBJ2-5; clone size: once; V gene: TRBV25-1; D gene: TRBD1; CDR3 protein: CASSVGQGKETQYF; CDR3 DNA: TGTGCCAGCAGTGTTGGACAGGGGAAAGAGACCCAGTACTTC
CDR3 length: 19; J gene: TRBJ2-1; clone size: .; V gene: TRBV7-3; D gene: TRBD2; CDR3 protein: CASRTPGQDKAGGPNEQFF; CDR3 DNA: TGTGCCAGCAGGACCCCGGGACAGGACAAAGCGGGAGGGCCCAATGAGCAGTTCTTC
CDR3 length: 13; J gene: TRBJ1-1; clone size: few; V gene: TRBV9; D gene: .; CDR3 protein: CASSGGFNTEAFF; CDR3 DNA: TGTGCCAGCAGCGGAGGGTTTAACACTGAAGCTTTCTTT
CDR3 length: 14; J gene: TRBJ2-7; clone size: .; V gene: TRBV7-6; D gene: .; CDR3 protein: CASSLRAGGHEQYF; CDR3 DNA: TGTGCCAGCAGCTTAAGGGCAGGTGGACACGAGCAGTACTTC
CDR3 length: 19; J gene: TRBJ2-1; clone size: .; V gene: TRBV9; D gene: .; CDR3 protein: CASSANVWQEGLFNNEQFF; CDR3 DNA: TGTGCCAGCAGCGCCAATGTATGGCAAGAAGGGTTATTCAACAATGAGCAGTTCTTC
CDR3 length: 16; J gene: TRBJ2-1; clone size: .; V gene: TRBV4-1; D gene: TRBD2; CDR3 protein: CASSPGLAGGYNEQFF; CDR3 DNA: TGCGCCAGCAGCCCGGGACTAGCGGGAGGTTACAATGAGCAGTTCTTC
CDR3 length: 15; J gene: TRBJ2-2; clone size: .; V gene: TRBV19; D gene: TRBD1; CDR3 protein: CASSTQQGATGELFF; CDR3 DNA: TGTGCCAGTAGTACCCAGCAGGGGGCGACCGGGGAGCTGTTTTTT
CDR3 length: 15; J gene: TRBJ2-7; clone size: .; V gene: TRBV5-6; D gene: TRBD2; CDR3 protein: CASSLAGGPWYEQYF; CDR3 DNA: TGTGCCAGCAGCTTAGCGGGAGGGCCGTGGTACGAGCAGTACTTC
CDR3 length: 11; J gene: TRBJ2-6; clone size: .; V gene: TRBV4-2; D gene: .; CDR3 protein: CASSQVNVLTF; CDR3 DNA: TGTGCCAGCAGCCAAGTCAACGTCCTGACTTTC
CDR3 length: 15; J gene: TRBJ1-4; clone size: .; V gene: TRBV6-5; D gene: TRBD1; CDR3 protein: CASSYMGQGDEKLFF; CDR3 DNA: TGTGCCAGCAGTTATATGGGCCAGGGGGATGAAAAACTGTTTTTT
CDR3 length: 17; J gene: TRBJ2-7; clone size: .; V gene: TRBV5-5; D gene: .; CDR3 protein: CASSLDSRDQIWDEQYF; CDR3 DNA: TGTGCCAGCAGCTTGGACTCCAGGGATCAAATCTGGGACGAGCAGTACTTC
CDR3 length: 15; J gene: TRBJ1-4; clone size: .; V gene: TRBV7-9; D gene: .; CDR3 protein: CASSLWTIGGEKLFF; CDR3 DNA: TGTGCCAGCAGCTTATGGACTATAGGAGGAGAAAAACTGTTTTTT
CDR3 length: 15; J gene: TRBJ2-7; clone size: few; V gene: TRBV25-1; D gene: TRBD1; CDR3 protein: CASSDQTGPSYEQYF; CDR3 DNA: TGTGCCAGCAGTGACCAGACAGGGCCCTCCTACGAGCAGTACTTC
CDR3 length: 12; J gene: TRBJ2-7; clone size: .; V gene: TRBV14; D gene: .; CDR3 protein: CASSQGAYEQYF; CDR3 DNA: TGTGCCAGCAGCCAAGGGGCCTACGAGCAGTACTTC
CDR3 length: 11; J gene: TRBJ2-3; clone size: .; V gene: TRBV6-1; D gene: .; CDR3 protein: CASRLGDTQYF; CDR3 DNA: TGTGCCAGCCGACTTGGTGATACGCAGTATTTT
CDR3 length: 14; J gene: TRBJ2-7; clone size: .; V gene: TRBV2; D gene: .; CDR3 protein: CASQDSLLSYEQYF; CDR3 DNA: TGTGCCAGCCAGGACAGCCTCCTCTCCTACGAGCAGTACTTC
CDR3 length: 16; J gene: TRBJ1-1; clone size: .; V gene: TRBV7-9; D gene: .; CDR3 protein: CASSLSGGGMNTEAFF; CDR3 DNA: TGTGCCAGCAGCTTAAGCGGGGGAGGGATGAACACTGAAGCTTTCTTT
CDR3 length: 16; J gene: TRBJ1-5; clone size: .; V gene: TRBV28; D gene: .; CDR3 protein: CASSWVGQFSNQPQHF; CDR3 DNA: TGTGCCAGCAGTTGGGTTGGCCAGTTTAGCAATCAGCCCCAGCATTTT
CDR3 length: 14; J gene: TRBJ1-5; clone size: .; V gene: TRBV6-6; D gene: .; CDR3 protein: CASRDRQANQPQHF; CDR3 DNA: TGTGCCAGCAGGGATAGACAGGCTAATCAGCCCCAGCATTTT
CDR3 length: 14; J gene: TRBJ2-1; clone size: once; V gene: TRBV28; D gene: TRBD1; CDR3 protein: CASWNRTGEAEQFF; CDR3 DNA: TGTGCCAGCTGGAACCGGACAGGGGAGGCTGAGCAGTTCTTC
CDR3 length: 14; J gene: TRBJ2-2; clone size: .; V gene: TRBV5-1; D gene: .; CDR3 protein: CASSSLTNTGELFF; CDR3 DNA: TGCGCCAGCAGCTCACTAACCAACACCGGGGAGCTGTTTTTT
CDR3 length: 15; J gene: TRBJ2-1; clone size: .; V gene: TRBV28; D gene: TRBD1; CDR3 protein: CASSFLGQGVDEQFF; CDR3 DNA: TGTGCCAGCAGTTTCTTGGGACAGGGGGTGGATGAGCAGTTCTTC